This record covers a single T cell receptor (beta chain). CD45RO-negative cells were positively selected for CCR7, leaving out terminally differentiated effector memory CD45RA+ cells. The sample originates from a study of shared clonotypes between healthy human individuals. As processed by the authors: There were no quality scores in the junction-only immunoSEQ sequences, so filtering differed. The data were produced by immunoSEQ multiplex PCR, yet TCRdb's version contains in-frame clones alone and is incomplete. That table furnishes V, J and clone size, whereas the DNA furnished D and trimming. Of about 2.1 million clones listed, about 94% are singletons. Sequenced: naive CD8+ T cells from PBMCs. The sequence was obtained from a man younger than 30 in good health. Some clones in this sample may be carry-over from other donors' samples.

The CDR3 here is CASSFTGGPAGEQFF. Here the CDR3 DNA reads TGTGCCAGCAGTTTCACGGGAGGCCCTGCTGGGGAGCAGTTCTTC. J is TRBJ2-1 and V is TRBV27; 7 bases fit TRBD2. The germline V gene has CDR1 MNHEY and CDR2 SMNVEV (reference sequence). Trimming removed 3 bases from V and 10 bases from J; junction bases left unmatched: 12. CDR3 size: 15 residues.